The present entry profiles one T cell receptor beta chain with its context. This clonotype was detected ten times or more. Its cognate antigen has yet to be identified. Base qualities were left out, and no much larger clone turns up one base away. This entry comes from a study of T-cell reconstitution after alpha-beta-depleted transplantation in children listed by TCRdb under 2016. A note on the overall study: T-cell immune reconstitution after TCRalphabeta/CD19-depleted allogeneic hematopoietic cell transplantation in children was quantitatively tracked in the study by means of TCR repertoire profiling.

From a lookup of the germline V gene (reference sequence), CDR1 and CDR2 are SEHNR and FQNEAQ. V has 1 base trimmed and J has 8 bases trimmed; junction bases matching no gene number 19. Taken from cysteine to phenylalanine, the CDR3 has 19 residues. The CDR3 DNA has 57 bases and is translated from base 1. Library preparation employed PCR. Sequencing relied on an Illumina HiSeq 2500. TCR libraries were prepared with molecular barcoding, using unique molecular identifiers to normalize TCRbeta repertoire quantification. Clones were called with MiXCR by TCRdb after fastp trimmed the public reads at Q25, and only in-frame beta chains were retained. One record per CDR3 amino acid sequence lists the most common genes and DNA. This sample gives roughly 180,000 distinct CDR3 sequences in total; about 15% of them show up just once. In total, the top ten clones hold roughly 13% of the sample.

The sequence links TRBV7-9 to TRBJ2-1, with 8 central nucleotides matching TRBD2. The TCR comes from a human donor who donated a stem cell graft to a child with acute lymphoblastic leukemia. The source was PBMCs from the stem cell graft donor, collected from the stem cell graft. CDR3 reads: CASSLGGLDSWAPLYEQFF. The DNA is TGTGCCAGCAGCTTAGGGGGACTAGACTCATGGGCTCCTTTGTATGAGCAGTTCTTC. Where the CDR3 stops, the reference TRBV7-9 and TRBJ2-1 genes take over; the full variable domain is DTGVSQNPRHKITKRGQNVTFRCDPISEHNRLYWYRQTLGQGPEFLTYFQNEAQLEKSRLLSDRFSAERPKGSFSTLEIQRTEQGDSAMYLCASSLGGLDSWAPLYEQFFGPGTRLTVL.